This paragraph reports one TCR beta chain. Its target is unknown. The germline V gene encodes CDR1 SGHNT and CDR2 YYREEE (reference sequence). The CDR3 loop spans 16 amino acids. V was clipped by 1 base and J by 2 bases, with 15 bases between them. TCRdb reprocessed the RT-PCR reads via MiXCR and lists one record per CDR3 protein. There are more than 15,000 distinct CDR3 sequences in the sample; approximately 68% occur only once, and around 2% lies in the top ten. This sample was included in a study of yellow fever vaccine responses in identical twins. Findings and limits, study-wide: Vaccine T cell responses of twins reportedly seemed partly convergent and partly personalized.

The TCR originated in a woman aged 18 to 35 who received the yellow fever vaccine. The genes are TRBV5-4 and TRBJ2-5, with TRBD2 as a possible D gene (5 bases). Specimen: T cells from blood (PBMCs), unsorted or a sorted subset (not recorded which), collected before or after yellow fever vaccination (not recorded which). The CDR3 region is CASSLSRASIQETQYF. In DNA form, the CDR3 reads TGTGCCAGCAGCTTGTCGAGGGCCTCCATACAAGAGACCCAGTACTTC. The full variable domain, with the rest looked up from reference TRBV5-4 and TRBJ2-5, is ETGVTQSPTHLIKTRGQQVTLRCSSQSGHNTVSWYQQALGQGPQFIFQYYREEENGRGNFPPRFSGLQFPNYSSELNVNALELDDSALYLCASSLSRASIQETQYFGPGTRLLVL.